The next 19 T cell receptor beta chains were all read from a single sample in a study of T cell repertoires in cytomegalovirus infection. Their recognized antigens are unknown. Using its own MiXCR run on the reads, TCRdb lists one record per CDR3 protein. The sample carries roughly 920,000 distinct CDR3 sequences, roughly 30% recorded once. Source: cultured CD8+ T cells from PBMCs, taken from culture after CMV antigen stimulation. All receptors come from a human donor in good health (CMV status not recorded). Some clones in this sample may be carry-over from other donors' samples.

This clonotype was seen many times. The chain links TRBV7-8 to TRBJ2-5, with 8 bases matching TRBD1. The V segment lost 5 bases and the J segment 5 bases; nucleotides outside the gene matches: 13. Germline V gene lookup returns CDR1 SGHVS and CDR2 FQNEAQ. This CDR3 has 16 residues. The CDR3 is CASSRPRDRWEETQYF. The CDR3, as DNA: TGTGCCAGCAGCCGCCCCCGGGACAGGTGGGAGGAGACCCAGTACTTC.

This clonotype was found many times. A junction boundary mismatches the germline segment, possibly from a read error. The gene calls are TRBV7-7 and TRBJ1-5; D remains unclear. Germline CDR1 is SSHAT and CDR2 is FNYEAQ (reference sequence). The CDR3 covers 13 residues. The CDR3 is CASSLEVGKPQHF. CDR3 coding DNA: TGTGCTAGCAGCTTAGAGGTGGGGAAGCCCCAGCATTTT. Drawing the rest from reference TRBV7-7 and TRBJ1-5, the complete variable domain is GAGVSQSPRYKVTKRGQDVTLRCDPISSHATLYWYQQALGQGPEFLTYFNYEAQPDKSGLPSDRFSAERPEGSISTLTIQRTEQRDSAMYRCASSLEVGKPQHFGDGTRLSIL.

This sequence joins TRBV5-4 and TRBJ1-1; D gene unclear. This CDR3 spans 13 amino acids. In germline, CDR1 is SGHNT, CDR2 YYREEE (reference sequence). V was pared by 7 bases and J by 3 bases, with 13 bases between. Here the CDR3 DNA reads TGTGCCAGCCAATCTGGAGATTACACTGAAGCTTTCTTT. Amino acid sequence: CASQSGDYTEAFF.

In its sample, this clonotype was seen many times. J is TRBJ2-7 and V is TRBV7-9, with 10 bases fitting TRBD1. Germline V gene lookup returns CDR1 SEHNR and CDR2 FQNEAQ (reference sequence). The V segment lost 5 bases and the J segment 1 base; nucleotides outside the gene matches: 5. CDR3 length: 15 residues. CDR3 in amino acids: CASSLGQGVSYEQYV. In DNA form, the CDR3 reads TGTGCCAGCAGCCTAGGACAGGGGGTGTCCTACGAGCAGTACGTC.

The chain combines TRBV4-1 with TRBJ1-2; 10 bases fit TRBD1. Trimming cost V 2 bases and J 1 base; bases outside gene matches: 4. The CDR3 sequence is 16 residues long. Germline V lookup: CDR1 MGHRA, CDR2 YSYEKL. The CDR3 protein is CASSQMGDRGNYGYTF. CDR3 sequence (DNA): TGCGCCAGCAGCCAAATGGGGGACAGGGGTAACTATGGCTACACCTTC.

This clonotype was found a few times. The chain is built from TRBV7-9 and TRBJ2-5; perhaps TRBD2 as D (6 bases). CDR1 SEHNR and CDR2 FQNEAQ come from the germline V gene (reference sequence). V shed 7 bases and J shed 3 bases, with 15 bases lying between them. This CDR3 is 14 amino acids long. The CDR3 region has the DNA TGTGCCAGCACCGGGGGAGTCGGAGAAGAGACCCAGTACTTC. Residues: CASTGGVGEETQYF.

V gene TRBV5-1 combines with J gene TRBJ2-2; 13 bases are a match to TRBD2. With V trimmed by 4 bases and J by 4 bases, 4 bases remained unmatched. Germline assignment: CDR1 SGHRS and CDR2 YFSETQ. CDR3 size: 16 residues. CDR3 DNA: TGCGCCAGCAGCACCGGGACTAGCGGGGCCACCGGGGAGCTGTTTTTT. It specifies CASSTGTSGATGELFF.

As concerns this clonotype: With a much larger clone just one base away, this may be a read error. The genes are TRBV12-3 or TRBV12-4 and TRBJ1-2; D perhaps matches TRBD1 (5 bases). The CDR3 runs 14 residues. The DNA of the CDR3 is TGTGTCAGTGTGAAGCGTGGGGGGAACTATGGCTACACCTTC. It is translated as CVSVKRGGNYGYTF.

This clonotype has just a few counts. This chain joins TRBV6-5 and TRBJ2-1; 9 bases line up with TRBD1. The germline V gene has CDR1 MNHEY and CDR2 SVGAGI. CDR3 length: 13 residues. V lost 10 bases to trimming and J lost 4 bases; unmatched junction nucleotides: 5. CDR3 protein: CATGTGKYNEQFF. In DNA form, the CDR3 reads TGTGCCACAGGGACAGGGAAATACAATGAGCAGTTCTTC.

The table lists this clonotype with a few counts. This rearrangement joins TRBV19 to TRBJ1-5, with D unclear. In germline, CDR1 is LNHDA, CDR2 SQIVND (reference sequence). Trimming stripped 3 bases from V and 1 base from J, with 16 bases between. The CDR3 sequence is 17 residues long. CDR3 sequence reads: CASSMERSLRSNQPQHF. The CDR3, as DNA: TGTGCCAGTAGTATGGAACGAAGCCTTCGGAGCAATCAGCCCCAGCATTTT.

On this clonotype: A read error is possible here, since a much larger clone lies one base away. The rearrangement joins TRBV5-3 to TRBJ2-5; 13 bases map to TRBD2. Being an ORF, TRBV5-3 has a function that is uncertain. V was clipped by 8 bases and J by 3 bases; unmatched bases: 7. The CDR3 has 15 residues. In nucleotides, the CDR3 is TGTGCCAGCAGGCCCGGGACTAGCGGGGAAGAGACCCAGTACTTC. Translating it yields CASRPGTSGEETQYF.

This clonotype was seen a few times. The chain recombines TRBV10-3 with TRBJ2-1; TRBD1 might be the D (7 bases). This CDR3 contains 13 residues. Germline loops: CDR1 ENHRY, CDR2 SYGVKD. Between the trimmed V and J ends, which lost 7 bases and 6 bases, there was a span of 13 bases. In DNA form, the CDR3 reads TGTGCCATCACCGCGGGACAGACCAATGAGCAGTTCTTC. Protein product: CAITAGQTNEQFF.

This clonotype was observed once. The CDR3 coding sequence is TGCAGCGCCGGGACCCTGAAATATGGCTACACCTTC. It specifies CSAGTLKYGYTF. V is TRBV29-1 and J is TRBJ1-2; D is perhaps TRBD1 (5 bases). The CDR3 length is 12 residues. V was cut by 7 bases and J by 5 bases, with 14 bases left in between. Germline V gene lookup returns CDR1 SQVTM and CDR2 ANQGSEA.

V is TRBV19 and J is TRBJ1-5; a possible D gene is TRBD1 (5 bases). The germline CDR1 and CDR2 sequences are LNHDA and SQIVND (reference sequence). The CDR3 is 15 amino acids. The ends were cut back, 6 bases at V and 0 bases at J, with 12 bases in the middle. CDR3 residues: CASSWQGNSNQPQHF. Written as DNA, the CDR3 is TGTGCCAGTAGCTGGCAGGGCAATAGCAATCAGCCCCAGCATTTT.

The gene calls are TRBV27 and TRBJ1-2, with a tentative D call TRBD1 (6 bases). Germline lookup yields CDR1 MNHEY and CDR2 SMNVEV (reference sequence). The CDR3 is made up of 16 amino acids. With 5 bases removed from V and 1 base from J, the gap between germline ends came to 17 bases. This CDR3 reads CASSAQGTPLNYGYTF. In DNA form, the CDR3 reads TGTGCCAGCAGTGCTCAGGGGACGCCACTTAACTATGGCTACACCTTC.

The chain recombines TRBV19 with TRBJ2-2, with D hard to call. CDR1 and CDR2 from the germline V gene are LNHDA and SQIVND (reference sequence). Trimming removed 3 bases from V and 5 bases from J, with 10 bases in between. The CDR3 extends over 14 amino acids. The CDR3 nucleotides are TGTGCCAGTAGTATGGCCCAGCTAACCGGGGAGCTGTTTTTT. Translating it yields CASSMAQLTGELFF.

This clonotype was observed a single time. One end of the junction fails to match germline, which may point to a read error. The chain combines TRBV6-6 with TRBJ2-3, with TRBD2 identical over 12 bases. CDR3 size: 14 residues. In germline, CDR1 is MNHNY, CDR2 SVGAGI (reference sequence). In nucleotides, the CDR3 is TGTGCTAGCATCCTAGCGGGGGGGTCAGATACGCAGTATTTT. Its translation is CASILAGGSDTQYF.

This chain links TRBV27 with TRBJ2-1, with D perhaps matching TRBD1 or TRBD2 (6 bases each). There are 13 residues in the CDR3. Trimming stripped 4 bases from V and 8 bases from J, with 12 bases between. Germline CDR1 is MNHEY and CDR2 is SMNVEV (reference sequence). The DNA of the CDR3 is TGTGCCAGCAGTTGGATGGAGGGGGATGAGCAGTTCTTC. Protein product: CASSWMEGDEQFF.

This clonotype was recorded many times. V is TRBV7-6 and J is TRBJ2-7; D is unclear. CDR1 and CDR2 (germline): SGHVS, FNYEAQ. The V end lost 2 bases, the J end lost 2 bases, and 4 bases lay between the germline ends. This CDR3 is 12 amino acids long. The CDR3 reads CASSLTPYEQYF. Here the CDR3 DNA reads TGTGCCAGCAGCTTAACACCCTACGAGCAGTACTTC.